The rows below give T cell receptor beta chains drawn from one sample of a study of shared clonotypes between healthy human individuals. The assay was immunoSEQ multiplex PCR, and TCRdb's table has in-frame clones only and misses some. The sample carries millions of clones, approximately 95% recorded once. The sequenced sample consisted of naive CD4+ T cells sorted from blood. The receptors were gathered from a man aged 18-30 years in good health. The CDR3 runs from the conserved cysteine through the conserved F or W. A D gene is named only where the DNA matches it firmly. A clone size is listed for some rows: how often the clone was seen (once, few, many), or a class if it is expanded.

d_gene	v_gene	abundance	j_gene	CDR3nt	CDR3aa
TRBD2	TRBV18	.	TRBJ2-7	TGTGCCAGCTCGCTGGAGTCTAGCGGGGTCTACGAGCAGTACTTC	CASSLESSGVYEQYF
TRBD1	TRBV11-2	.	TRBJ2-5	TGTGCCAGCAGCCCAGGAGGGACAGGGGGTTTCCCGTACCAAGAGACCCAGTACTTC	CASSPGGTGGFPYQETQYF
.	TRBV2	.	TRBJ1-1	TGTGCCAGCAGGGCCCGGACGGGAGAGAACACTGAAGCTTTCTTT	CASRARTGENTEAFF
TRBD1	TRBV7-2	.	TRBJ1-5	TGTGCCAGCAGCTTAGTTGCGGGACAGGGCAATCAGCCCCAGCATTTT	CASSLVAGQGNQPQHF
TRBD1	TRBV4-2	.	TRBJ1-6	TGTGCCAGCAGCCAAACCCGTGGGGACAGGAAAACCTTTAGCTCCTATAATTCACCCCTCCACTTT	CASSQTRGDRKTFSSYNSPLHF
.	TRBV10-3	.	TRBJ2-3	TGTGCCATCAGTGTCCAAGTGGGAGGCGCAGATACGCAGTATTTT	CAISVQVGGADTQYF
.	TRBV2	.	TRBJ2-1	TGTGCCAGCAACCTATGGAGAATTGGCAGCCAGGGGCACAGTGAGCAGTTCTTC	CASNLWRIGSQGHSEQFF
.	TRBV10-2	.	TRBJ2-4	TGCGCCAGCAGTGAAAGAACAGGGGAGGGAAACATTCAGTACTTC	CASSERTGEGNIQYF
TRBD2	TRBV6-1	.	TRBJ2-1	TGTGCCAGCAGTGAAGGAGGCGGGAGTGGCAATGAGCAGTTCTTC	CASSEGGGSGNEQFF
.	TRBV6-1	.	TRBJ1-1	TGTGCCAGCAGTTTGACAGTGAACACTGAAGCTTTCTTT	CASSLTVNTEAFF
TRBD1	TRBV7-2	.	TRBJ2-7	TGTGCCAGCAGCCTAAACAGGGGTGGGGACGAGCAGTACTTC	CASSLNRGGDEQYF
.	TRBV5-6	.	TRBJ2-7	TGTGCCAGCAGCTTGTCAGGGTACTATGGCTACGAGCAGTACTTC	CASSLSGYYGYEQYF
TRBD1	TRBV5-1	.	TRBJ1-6	TGCGCCAGCAGCCCGGGACAGGGCAAGGGCCTGGGACCCCTCCACTTT	CASSPGQGKGLGPLHF
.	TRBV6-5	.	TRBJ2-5	TGTGCCAGCCTCTCCGGGGCCAACCAAGAGACCCAGTACTTC	CASLSGANQETQYF
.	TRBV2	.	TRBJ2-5	TGTGCCAGCCTTATGATACTGGGCTTACAACAAGAGACCCAGTACTTC	CASLMILGLQQETQYF
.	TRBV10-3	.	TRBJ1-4	TGTGCCATCAGTGAGTCTTTGCAGAGCGGGGAAAAACTGTTTTTT	CAISESLQSGEKLFF
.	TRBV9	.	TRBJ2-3	TGTGCCAGCACCGGAGTCTCTCCCGGCGCGGAAGATACGCAGTATTTT	CASTGVSPGAEDTQYF
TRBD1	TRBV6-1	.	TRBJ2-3	TGTGCCAGCAGATTTACAGGGGTAGATACGCAGTATTTT	CASRFTGVDTQYF
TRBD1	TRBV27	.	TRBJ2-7	TGTGCCAGCAGCTCCGGGACAGCCTCCTACGAGCAGTACTTC	CASSSGTASYEQYF
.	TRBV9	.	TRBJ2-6	TGTGCCAGCAGCGTAGAAGCACGGGGGGCCAACGTCCTGACTTTC	CASSVEARGANVLTF
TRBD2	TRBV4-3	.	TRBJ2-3	TGCGCCAGCAGCCAAGCGATAGCGGGAGGGGTCACAGATACGCAGTATTTT	CASSQAIAGGVTDTQYF
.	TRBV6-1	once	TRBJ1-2	TGTGCCAGCGGGTATACCCTGGGGGGCGATGGCTACACCTTC	CASGYTLGGDGYTF
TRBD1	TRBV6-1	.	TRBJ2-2	TGTGCCAGTAGGGGGACAGTTACCGGGGAGCTGTTTTTT	CASRGTVTGELFF